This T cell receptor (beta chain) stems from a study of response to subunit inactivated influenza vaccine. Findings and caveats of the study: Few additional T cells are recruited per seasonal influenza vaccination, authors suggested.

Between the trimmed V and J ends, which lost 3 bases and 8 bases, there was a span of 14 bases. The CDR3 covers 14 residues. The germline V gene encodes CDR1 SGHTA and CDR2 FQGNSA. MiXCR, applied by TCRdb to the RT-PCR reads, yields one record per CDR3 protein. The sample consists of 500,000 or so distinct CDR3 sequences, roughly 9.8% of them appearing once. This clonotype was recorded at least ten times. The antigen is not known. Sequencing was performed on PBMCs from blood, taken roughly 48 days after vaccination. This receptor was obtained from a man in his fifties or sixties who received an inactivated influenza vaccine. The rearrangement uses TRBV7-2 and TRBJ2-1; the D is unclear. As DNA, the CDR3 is TGTGCCAGCAGCTTCATTAAGACCGGGTATGAGCAGTTCTTC. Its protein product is CASSFIKTGYEQFF.